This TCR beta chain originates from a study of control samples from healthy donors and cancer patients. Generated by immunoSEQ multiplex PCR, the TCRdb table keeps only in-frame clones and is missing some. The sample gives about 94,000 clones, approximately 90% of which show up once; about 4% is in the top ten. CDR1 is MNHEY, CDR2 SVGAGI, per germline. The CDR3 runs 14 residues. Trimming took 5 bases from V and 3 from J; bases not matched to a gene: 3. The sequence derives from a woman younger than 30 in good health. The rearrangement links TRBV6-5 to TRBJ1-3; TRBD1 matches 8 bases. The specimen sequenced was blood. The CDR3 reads CASSPGGHGNTIYF. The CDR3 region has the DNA TGTGCCAGCAGTCCAGGGGGCCATGGAAACACCATATATTTT.